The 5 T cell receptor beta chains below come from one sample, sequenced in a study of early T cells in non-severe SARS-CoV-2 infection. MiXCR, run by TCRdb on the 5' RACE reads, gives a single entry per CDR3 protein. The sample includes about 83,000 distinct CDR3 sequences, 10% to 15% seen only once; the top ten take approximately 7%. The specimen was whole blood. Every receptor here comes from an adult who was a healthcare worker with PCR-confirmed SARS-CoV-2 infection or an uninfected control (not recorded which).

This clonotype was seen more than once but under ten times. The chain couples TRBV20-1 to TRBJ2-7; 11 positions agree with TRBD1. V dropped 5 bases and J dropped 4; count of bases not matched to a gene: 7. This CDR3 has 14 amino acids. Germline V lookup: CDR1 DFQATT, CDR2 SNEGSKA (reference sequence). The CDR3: CSALAGTGGYEQYF. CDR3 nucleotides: TGCAGTGCTCTGGCCGGGACAGGGGGATACGAGCAGTACTTC.

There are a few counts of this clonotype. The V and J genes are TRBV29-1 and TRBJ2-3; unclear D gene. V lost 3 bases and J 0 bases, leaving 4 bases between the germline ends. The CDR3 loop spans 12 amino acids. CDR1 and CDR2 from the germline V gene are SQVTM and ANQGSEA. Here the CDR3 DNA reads TGCAGCGTTGACGGGAGCACAGATACGCAGTATTTT. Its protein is CSVDGSTDTQYF.

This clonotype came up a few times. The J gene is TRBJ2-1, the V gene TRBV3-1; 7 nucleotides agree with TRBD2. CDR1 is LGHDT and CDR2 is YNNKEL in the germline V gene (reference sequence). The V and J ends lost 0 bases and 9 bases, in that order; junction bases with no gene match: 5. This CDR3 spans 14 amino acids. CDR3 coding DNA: TGTGCCAGCAGCCAAGATAGCCCTAGCGGTGAGCAGTTCTTC. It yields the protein CASSQDSPSGEQFF.

DNA of the CDR3: TGCGCCAGCAGCTTGGCCGGGTTTTCGGATGAATCACCCCTCCACTTT. It yields the protein CASSLAGFSDESPLHF. The chain couples TRBV5-1 to TRBJ1-6; no clear D gene. Germline CDR1 SGHRS, CDR2 YFSETQ. The CDR3 consists of 16 residues. Trimming took off 0 bases at V and 10 bases at J, with 17 bases between the two ends.

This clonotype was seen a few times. For the CDR3, the DNA is TGTGCCAGCAGCGTGGGGACAGGGGGCGCCTCAGATACGCAGTATTTT. Translation gives CASSVGTGGASDTQYF. The V and J genes are TRBV5-4 and TRBJ2-3; TRBD1 matches at 12 bases. The germline gives CDR1 SGHNT, CDR2 YYREEE (reference sequence). V dropped 4 bases and J dropped 4; count of bases not matched to a gene: 7. This CDR3 contains 16 residues.